This TCR beta chain was observed in a study of control samples from healthy donors and cancer patients (dated by TCRdb to 2018 to 2020). Regarding this clone: This clone's antigen is unknown. Base qualities were left out, and no much larger clone turns up one base away.

The library was prepared using the immunoSEQ multiplex PCR assay. Not all clones reach the TCRdb copy of this immuneACCESS table, which keeps in-frame sequences only. Checked studies attribute under half of the gap to unresolved V genes and leave the rest unexplained. Recorded for this sample are 75,000 or so clones; roughly 89% of them occurred a single time. Clones ranked in the top ten supply roughly 5.5% of the sample. V is clipped by 7 bases and J by 0 bases, and the sequence between their germline boundaries is 13 bases long. The CDR3 contains 15 residues, cysteine and phenylalanine counted. Only the CDR3 part of the read is kept: 45 bases, read in frame from the first base. Taken from the germline V gene, the CDR1 and CDR2 loops are MNHEY and SVGAGI.

This TCR was sampled from a man in his sixties with colorectal cancer. The sequence joins TRBV6-5 to TRBJ2-1; no D gene call is confident. Input material: PBMCs. The DNA sequence reads TGTGCCAGCACGTCCCCTGCGGCCTCCTACAATGAGCAGTTCTTC. This gives the protein CASTSPAASYNEQFF.